The 32 T cell receptor beta chains presented below share a single source sample, sequenced in a study of T cell responses to AZD1222 COVID-19 vaccine. The repertoire was sequenced with immunoSEQ multiplex PCR; TCRdb's copy has only in-frame clones and lacks some. This sample has about 140,000 clones, with about 90% found just once. Sequencing was performed on peripheral blood, taken on day 0 of AZD1222 vaccination. These receptors all stem from an adult in good health.

The V and J genes are TRBV5-1 and TRBJ2-1; D might be TRBD1 or TRBD2, each matching 6 bases. Germline lookup yields CDR1 SGHRS and CDR2 YFSETQ. Trimming pared 0 bases from V and 0 bases from J, leaving 10 bases between. The CDR3 spans 16 residues. This CDR3 reads CASSLGGGRSYNEQFF. Here the CDR3 DNA reads TGCGCCAGCAGCTTGGGAGGGGGGCGCTCCTACAATGAGCAGTTCTTC. Complete variable domain (other parts from reference TRBV5-1 and TRBJ2-1): KAGVTQTPRYLIKTRGQQVTLSCSPISGHRSVSWYQQTPGQGLQFLFEYFSETQRNKGNFPGRFSGRQFSNSRSEMNVSTLELGDSALYLCASSLGGGRSYNEQFFGPGTRLTVL.

This rearrangement joins TRBV5-4 to TRBJ2-5; 9 bases fit TRBD2. Trimming removed 4 bases from V and 2 bases from J; junction bases left unmatched: 6. In germline, CDR1 is SGHNT, CDR2 YYREEE (reference sequence). This CDR3 contains 15 residues. The CDR3 is CASSGSGSWQETQYF. The CDR3 DNA reads as TGTGCCAGCAGCGGTAGCGGGAGTTGGCAAGAGACCCAGTACTTC.

This CDR3 reads CASSLSGNTEAFF. CDR3 DNA sequence: TGTGCCAGCAGCTTAAGTGGGAACACTGAAGCTTTCTTT. The chain links TRBV7-3 to TRBJ1-1; D remains unclear. This CDR3 region has 13 residues. Germline values: CDR1 SGHTA, CDR2 FQGTGA. V lost 1 base and J 1 base, leaving 4 bases between the germline ends.

V gene TRBV6-2 or TRBV6-3 combines with J gene TRBJ1-3; tentative D call: TRBD1 (6 bases). Trimming cost V 6 bases and J 1 base, with 16 bases left between them. CDR3 length equals 16 residues. Germline V lookup: CDR1 MNHEY, CDR2 SVGEGT. CDR3 region: CASSPTGPRSGNTIYF. DNA for the CDR3: TGTGCCAGCAGCCCGACAGGCCCCAGGTCTGGAAACACCATATATTTT.

On this clone itself: One end of the junction does not line up with germline, which may come from a read error. The chain is built from TRBV15 and TRBJ2-7, with TRBD1 identical over 10 bases. Germline V gene data show CDR1 as LNHNV and CDR2 as YYDKDF (reference sequence). The CDR3 spans 13 residues. The CDR3 region is CATSGRQGAEQYF. CDR3 DNA sequence: TGTGCCACCAGCGGTAGACAGGGGGCAGAGCAATACTTC.

There are a few counts of this clone. The rearrangement uses TRBV4-1 and TRBJ2-5; tentative D call: TRBD1 (6 bases). The V gene lost 4 bases and the J gene lost 1 base, with 13 bases spanning the gap. Germline loops: CDR1 MGHRA, CDR2 YSYEKL. This CDR3 contains 15 residues. The CDR3 spells CASSRIEGVQETQYF. CDR3 nucleotide sequence: TGCGCCAGCAGCCGAATAGAGGGGGTCCAAGAGACCCAGTACTTC.

The rearrangement joins TRBV6-1 to TRBJ1-2, with D unclear. CDR1 and CDR2 (germline): MNHNS, SASEGT. The CDR3 extends over 14 amino acids. Trimming removed 2 bases from V and 2 bases from J, with 9 bases in between. The CDR3 DNA sequence: TGTGCCAGCAGTGAAATAGGACGGAACTATGGCTACACCTTC. This translates into CASSEIGRNYGYTF.

A few counts support this clone. This rearrangement joins TRBV6-2 or TRBV6-3 to TRBJ2-1, with a tentative D call TRBD2 (6 bases). The CDR3 contains 14 residues. Germline lookup yields CDR1 MNHEY and CDR2 SVGEGT. Deletions cut 8 bases from V and 3 bases from J, with 14 bases between. CDR3 sequence (DNA): TGTGCCAGCGGCCTCCGACTAGACTACAATGAGCAGTTCTTC. Encoded protein: CASGLRLDYNEQFF.

Here the CDR3 DNA reads TGTGCCAGCAGCGTAGGCGGGAGGGATACGCAGTATTTT. Translated, it gives CASSVGGRDTQYF. The chain links TRBV9 to TRBJ2-3; 8 bases line up with TRBD2. The CDR3 runs to 13 residues. The junction had 0 bases not matched to a gene; V was cut back by 0 bases and J by 6 bases. Germline values: CDR1 SGDLS, CDR2 YYNGEE.

The rearrangement links TRBV5-6 to TRBJ1-5, with D unclear. The V and J ends lost 0 bases and 4 bases respectively, with 14 bases between them. CDR3 length equals 16 residues. Germline V lookup: CDR1 SGHDT, CDR2 YYEEEE. CDR3 DNA: TGTGCCAGCAGCTTGGGTCGTGGTATCGGGAATCAGCCCCAGCATTTT. Protein product: CASSLGRGIGNQPQHF.

The chain has TRBV19 and TRBJ1-2; D is unclear. The V end lost 3 bases, the J end lost 7 bases, and 9 bases lay between the germline ends. Germline CDR1 LNHDA, CDR2 SQIVND (reference sequence). The CDR3 sequence is 12 residues long. CDR3 region: CASSIVEGGYTF. The CDR3 DNA sequence: TGTGCCAGTAGTATCGTCGAGGGTGGCTACACCTTC.

This rearrangement joins TRBV13 to TRBJ2-7, with 8 bases identical to TRBD2. Germline CDR1 is PRHDT and CDR2 is FYEKMQ (reference sequence). V dropped 2 bases and J dropped 4; count of bases not matched to a gene: 7. CDR3 length: 15 amino acids. CDR3 amino acids: CASSLIAGPQYEQYF. For the CDR3, the DNA is TGTGCCAGCAGCTTAATAGCGGGGCCACAATACGAGCAGTACTTC.

This chain joins TRBV4-3 and TRBJ1-2, with D tentatively TRBD1 (5 bases). Germline V gives CDR1 LGHNA, CDR2 YSLEER. V lost 0 bases, J lost 2 bases, and 7 bases lay in between. This CDR3 is built from 14 residues. Here the CDR3 DNA reads TGCGCCAGCAGCCAAGAACGACAGAACTATGGCTACACCTTC. This sequence encodes CASSQERQNYGYTF.

The chain couples TRBV7-2 to TRBJ1-3; D call uncertain. V gave up 2 bases and J gave up 3 bases, with 5 bases separating them. This CDR3 has 13 amino acids. Germline CDR1 is SGHTA and CDR2 is FQGNSA. The CDR3 nucleotides are TGTGCCAGCAGCTTATCCCATGGAAACACCATATATTTT. This codes for CASSLSHGNTIYF.

The J gene is TRBJ2-5, the V gene TRBV5-4, with 15 bases identical to TRBD2. V was pared by 2 bases and J by 5 bases, with 4 bases of the junction left unmatched. There are 16 residues in the CDR3. Germline V gene lookup returns CDR1 SGHNT and CDR2 YYREEE (reference sequence). CDR3 loop: CASSLGLAGGWETQYF. CDR3 bases: TGTGCCAGCAGCTTAGGACTAGCGGGAGGGTGGGAGACCCAGTACTTC. The whole variable domain, remainder taken from reference TRBV5-4 and TRBJ2-5, is ETGVTQSPTHLIKTRGQQVTLRCSSQSGHNTVSWYQQALGQGPQFIFQYYREEENGRGNFPPRFSGLQFPNYSSELNVNALELDDSALYLCASSLGLAGGWETQYFGPGTRLLVL.

V gene TRBV11-2 combines with J gene TRBJ2-3; D unclear. CDR1 SGHAT and CDR2 FQNNGV come from the germline V gene. The CDR3 is 15 amino acids. Trimming cost V 6 bases and J 7 bases, with 20 bases left between them. This CDR3 is CASRGIVGSRNTQYF. The CDR3 bases are TGTGCCAGCAGGGGTATAGTAGGGTCCAGAAATACGCAGTATTTT.

The chain is built from TRBV5-4 and TRBJ2-1, with 8 bases matching TRBD2. The V gene end was trimmed by 1 base and the J gene end by 4 bases; junction bases not matched to a gene: 4. The CDR3 is 15 amino acids. Germline V CDR1 and CDR2: SGHNT, YYREEE (reference sequence). The DNA for the CDR3 is TGTGCCAGCAGCTTGAAAACTAGCGGTTACAATGAGCAGTTCTTC. As protein: CASSLKTSGYNEQFF.

The gene calls are TRBV9 and TRBJ1-6; D is perhaps TRBD1 (6 bases). This CDR3 has 17 amino acids. V was cut by 0 bases and J by 10 bases, with 20 bases left in between. Germline loops: CDR1 SGDLS, CDR2 YYNGEE. The CDR3 reads CASSVGALGQGISPLHF. The CDR3 region has the DNA TGTGCCAGCAGCGTAGGGGCTTTGGGGCAGGGGATCTCACCCCTCCACTTT.

The chain joins TRBV5-4 to TRBJ2-2, with 7 bases identical to TRBD2. CDR3 length: 17 residues. The trim removed 0 bases at V and 7 bases at J, leaving 12 bases unmatched. Germline V lookup: CDR1 SGHNT, CDR2 YYREEE (reference sequence). CDR3: CASSLANWRERDGELFF. CDR3 DNA sequence: TGTGCCAGCAGCTTGGCCAACTGGCGGGAGAGGGACGGGGAGCTGTTTTTT.

The gene calls are TRBV3-1 (or the pseudogene TRBV3-2) and TRBJ1-6; D not resolved. The CDR3 runs 12 residues. Germline CDR1 and CDR2: LGHDT and YNNKEL (reference sequence). V lost 4 bases and J lost 16, with 14 bases in between. For the CDR3, the DNA is TGTGCCAGCAGCCTGTGCAACTGGTCTCTCCACTTT. Translated, it gives CASSLCNWSLHF.

This clone was counted a few times. The chain employs TRBV11-3 and TRBJ1-1; TRBD1 might be the D (5 bases). CDR1 is SGHNT and CDR2 is YENEEA in the germline V gene. This CDR3 comprises 13 residues. Trimming stripped 3 bases from V and 4 bases from J, with 9 bases between. The CDR3 DNA follows: TGTGCCAGCAGCTTGAGGAGGGGCACTGAAGCTTTCTTT. It codes for CASSLRRGTEAFF. Drawing the rest from reference TRBV11-3 and TRBJ1-1, the complete variable domain is EAGVVQSPRYKIIEKKQPVAFWCNPISGHNTLYWYLQNLGQGPELLIRYENEEAVDDSQLPKDRFSAERLKGVDSTLKIQPAELGDSAVYLCASSLRRGTEAFFGQGTRLTVV.

The genes are TRBV9 and TRBJ2-3, with TRBD1 identical over 9 bases. This CDR3 has 17 amino acids. V gave up 0 bases and J gave up 0 bases; unmatched junction bases: 5. Germline-derived CDR1 and CDR2 are SGDLS and YYNGEE. Here the CDR3 reads CASSVGRGTGSTDTQYF. Here the CDR3 DNA reads TGTGCCAGCAGCGTAGGTAGAGGGACAGGGAGCACAGATACGCAGTATTTT.

This clone has only one observation. V usage is TRBV14 and J usage is TRBJ1-2; D is uncertain. The length of the CDR3 is 15 residues. Per germline, CDR1 SGHDN and CDR2 FVKESK. With 0 bases removed from V and 4 bases from J, the gap between germline ends came to 12 bases. The CDR3 region has the DNA TGTGCCAGCAGCCAAGATCGGGCAGGAAGCTATGGCTACACCTTC. Translation: CASSQDRAGSYGYTF.

The rearrangement links TRBV6-1 to TRBJ2-7, with D tentatively TRBD2 (5 bases). The CDR3 sequence is 13 residues long. The germline V gene encodes CDR1 MNHNS and CDR2 SASEGT. V was clipped by 3 bases and J by 3 bases, with 9 bases between them. CDR3 DNA sequence: TGTGCCAGCAGTGAGCTGGAGGTCTACGAGCAGTACTTC. It codes for CASSELEVYEQYF.

This clone was seen a single time. V and J are TRBV7-2 and TRBJ2-1; D unresolved. This CDR3 is built from 13 residues. V dropped 5 bases and J dropped 3 bases, with 8 bases sitting between them. The V gene's germline CDR1 is SGHTA and CDR2 FQGNSA. The CDR3 region is CASSSRDYNEQFF. The CDR3, as DNA: TGTGCCAGCAGCAGTAGGGACTACAATGAGCAGTTCTTC.

This clone was counted a single time. The chain carries TRBV5-1 and TRBJ1-3, with a weak D call TRBD1 (5 bases). V lost 0 bases, J lost 4 bases, and 11 bases lay in between. The CDR3 sequence is 15 residues long. The germline V gene encodes CDR1 SGHRS and CDR2 YFSETQ. The CDR3 sequence: CASSLAGGAGNTIYF. In DNA form, the CDR3 reads TGCGCCAGCAGCTTGGCGGGGGGAGCGGGAAACACCATATATTTT.

The chain combines TRBV3-1 (or the pseudogene TRBV3-2) with TRBJ1-2, with D maybe TRBD1 (5 bases). Germline CDR1 is LGHDT and CDR2 is YNNKEL (reference sequence). This CDR3 comprises 15 residues. V lost 3 bases, J lost 4 bases, and 15 bases lay in between. CDR3 amino acids: CASSHGTGHSYGYTF. The CDR3 DNA follows: TGTGCCAGCAGCCATGGGACGGGCCATTCCTATGGCTACACCTTC.

The chain is built from TRBV9 and TRBJ2-7, with D perhaps matching TRBD1 (5 bases). The CDR3 is made up of 14 amino acids. Trimming removed 2 bases from V and 0 bases from J, with 9 bases in between. CDR1 is SGDLS and CDR2 is YYNGEE in the germline V gene. CDR3 coding DNA: TGTGCCAGCAGCGTCTCAGGGCTCTCCTACGAGCAGTACTTC. This codes for CASSVSGLSYEQYF.

The chain carries TRBV28 and TRBJ2-4; 8 positions agree with TRBD1. This CDR3 is 17 amino acids long. Germline trimming cut 1 base from V and 0 bases from J; bases unmatched to any gene: 5. CDR1 and CDR2 from the germline V gene are MDHEN and SYDVKM. This CDR3 is CASSLLAGGRAKNIQYF. CDR3 nucleotide sequence: TGTGCCAGCAGTTTATTGGCAGGGGGCAGAGCCAAAAACATTCAGTACTTC.

The chain joins TRBV9 to TRBJ2-1, with TRBD2 identical over 12 bases. There are 16 residues in the CDR3. Germline V gene data show CDR1 as SGDLS and CDR2 as YYNGEE. The junction had 10 bases not matched to a gene; V was cut back by 5 bases and J by 7 bases. This chain's CDR3 is CASSADLAGGGNEQFF. The CDR3 DNA reads as TGTGCCAGCAGTGCGGACCTAGCGGGAGGGGGAAATGAGCAGTTCTTC.

The chain joins TRBV27 to TRBJ1-1; 8 nucleotides agree with TRBD1. The CDR3 consists of 18 residues. Germline trimming cut 2 bases from V and 5 bases from J; bases unmatched to any gene: 16. Germline loops: CDR1 MNHEY, CDR2 SMNVEV (reference sequence). The CDR3 nucleotides read TGTGCCAGCAGTTTACAGGTCTGGCAGGGGGCGCCGAGAACTGAAGCTTTCTTT. It codes for CASSLQVWQGAPRTEAFF.

This rearrangement joins TRBV19 to TRBJ2-2; D perhaps matches TRBD2 (6 bases). CDR1 and CDR2 (germline): LNHDA, SQIVND (reference sequence). Trimming left V 7 bases short and J 7 bases short, with 16 bases between. The CDR3 runs 14 residues. CDR3 residues: CASKIKRGLGELFF. CDR3 in DNA: TGTGCCAGTAAAATCAAACGGGGACTCGGGGAGCTGTTTTTT.